The rows below give T cell receptor beta chains drawn from one sample of a study of shared clonotypes between healthy human individuals. Sequencing used immunoSEQ multiplex PCR; TCRdb keeps in-frame clones, though not all of them. Of approximately 460,000 clones listed, approximately 71% are singletons. The sequencing input was PBMCs. The receptors here all came from a woman aged 35 to 49 in good health. Some clones in this sample may be carry-over from other donors' samples. CDR3s leave out the opening cysteine and the closing phenylalanine or tryptophan.

TRBJ2-7	TRBV28	ASSSRTSGRIYEQY
TRBJ2-7	TRBV7-8	ASSLGREGFEQY
TRBJ2-7	TRBV18	ASSQRTGGSYEQY
TRBJ2-5	TRBV7-9	ASSTTQGAGETQY
TRBJ1-1	TRBV29-1	SVVKDMNTEAF
TRBJ2-7	TRBV7-9	ASSLAVVDEQY
TRBJ2-1	TRBV30	AWTRLAAYNEQF
TRBJ2-1	TRBV7-2	ASSPGSGRGNNEQF
TRBJ1-1	TRBV27	ASSQDRKAF
TRBJ1-5	TRBV2	ASGFDTGNNQPQH
TRBJ1-2	TRBV28	ASSPAATGQFDGYT
-	TRBV10-3	ATGDPPGGELF
TRBJ1-4	TRBV30	AWSPSGGTGEKLF
TRBJ2-7	TRBV5-4	ASSLGNRNSYEQY
TRBJ2-2	TRBV19	ASRPGLPITGELF
TRBJ2-2	TRBV30	AFRGLNTGELF
TRBJ2-3	TRBV28	ASTQHGTDTQY
TRBJ1-5	TRBV28	ASSLVGSNQPQH
TRBJ2-5	TRBV9	ASSVTPQGVREQY
TRBJ1-5	TRBV30	AWSTGGNQPQH
TRBJ2-3	TRBV7-3	ASSLTSLQGAPTDTQY
TRBJ2-7	TRBV7-9	ASSLGSRAKQY
TRBJ1-3	TRBV2	ASHGTGIGNTIY
TRBJ1-5	TRBV7-9	ASSLGQWGDQPQH
TRBJ1-3	TRBV4-3	ASSQSGLSGNTIY
TRBJ2-5	TRBV9	ASSVGGHGETQY
TRBJ2-3	TRBV7-2	ASSTLRQPGSTTDTQY
TRBJ2-3	TRBV6-5	AAPPGLGTDTQY
TRBJ2-3	TRBV14	ASSDWTARDTQY
TRBJ2-5	TRBV4-1	ASSQRGLAAPQY
TRBJ2-7	TRBV9	ASSVGATPSTSREQY
TRBJ2-7	TRBV6-4	ASSESGIGEQY
-	TRBV2	ASSPLAGRQPNEQY
TRBJ2-7	TRBV5-1	ASSSGLAGEQY
TRBJ1-2	TRBV27	ASSWGYYGYT
TRBJ1-1	TRBV5-1	ASSSGPTAEAF
TRBJ2-1	TRBV10-3	AISMRQGYNEQF
TRBJ2-7	TRBV18	ASSNSGTYEQY
TRBJ1-5	TRBV19	ASSKGQGHQPQH
TRBJ2-1	TRBV25-1	ASSGTSGLHEQF
TRBJ2-1	TRBV9	ASSVDSGVVYNEQF
TRBJ2-7	TRBV6-1	ASSVVWGLAFYEQY
TRBJ2-2	TRBV19	ASSPQVPGELF
TRBJ1-3	TRBV6-1	ASSEGPDSGNTIY
TRBJ2-6	TRBV14	ASSPPLTSSGANVLT
TRBJ2-5	TRBV5-1	ASSKRTDYQETQY
TRBJ2-3	TRBV7-8	ASSFVSAFSGTDTQY
TRBJ1-4	TRBV5-5	ASSPTGATNEKLF
TRBJ2-5	TRBV11-2	ASSLLRAQETQY
TRBJ1-2	TRBV18	ASSPSGGAYGYT
TRBJ2-1	TRBV13	ASSLVGLAVYNEQF
TRBJ1-1	TRBV11-2	ASSLVRGAWGLSFTEAF
TRBJ2-4	TRBV1	TSPLLAGGSQAKNIQY